This T cell receptor (beta chain) came from a study of T-cell memory formation after mild COVID-19. Germline lookup yields CDR1 DFQATT and CDR2 SNEGSKA (reference sequence). Trimming cost V 8 bases and J 0 bases, with 19 bases left between them. This CDR3 region has 15 residues. In TCRdb, the 5' RACE reads were re-called with MiXCR into one record per CDR3 protein. The table lists tens of thousands of distinct CDR3 sequences, 6.6% of them singletons. The receptor comes from an adult who had mild COVID-19 (a few samples of this study predate the infection). Cell type and time point are not known. Sequenced: PBMCs or a T cell subset sorted from them (not recorded which). The chain couples TRBV20-1 to TRBJ1-1; D is unclear. This CDR3 is CSPGIRLELNTEAFF. CDR3 DNA sequence: TGCAGTCCCGGTATCCGGCTCGAGCTGAACACTGAAGCTTTCTTT.